This T cell receptor (beta chain) is from a study of cytomegalovirus exposure and HLA in healthy donors. In germline, CDR1 is MNHEY, CDR2 SVGAGI. V was pared by 2 bases and J by 3 bases, with 5 bases of the junction left unmatched. This CDR3 spans 15 amino acids. The study ran its PCR with 60 Vbeta and 13 Jbeta primers. The protocol was immunoSEQ multiplex PCR, while the TCRdb copy is restricted to in-frame clones and leaves out a portion. The repertoire holds approximately 140,000 clones, approximately 80% seen once, with 1.5% to 2% in the top ten. The chain has TRBV6-5 and TRBJ2-7, with TRBD2 identical over 9 bases. This TCR was sampled from a man in his forties in good health and CMV-seronegative. Sequenced sample: PBMCs. CDR3 in DNA: TGTGCCAGCAGTTACATCGGCGGGGGGGTCTACGAGCAGTACTTC. Translating gives CASSYIGGGVYEQYF.